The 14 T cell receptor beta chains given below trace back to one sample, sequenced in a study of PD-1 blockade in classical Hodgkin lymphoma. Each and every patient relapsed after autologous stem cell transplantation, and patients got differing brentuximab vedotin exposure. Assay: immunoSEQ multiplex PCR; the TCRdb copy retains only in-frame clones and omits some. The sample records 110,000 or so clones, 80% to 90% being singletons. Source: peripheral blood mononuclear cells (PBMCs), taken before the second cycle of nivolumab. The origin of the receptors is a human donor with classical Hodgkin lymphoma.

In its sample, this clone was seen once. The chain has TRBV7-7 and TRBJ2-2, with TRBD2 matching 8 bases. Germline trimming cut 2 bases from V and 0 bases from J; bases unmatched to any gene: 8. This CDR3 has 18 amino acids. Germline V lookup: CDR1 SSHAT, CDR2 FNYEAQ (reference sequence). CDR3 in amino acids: CASSLIPGAGANTGELFF. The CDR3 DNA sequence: TGTGCCAGCAGCTTAATCCCGGGAGCGGGAGCGAACACCGGGGAGCTGTTTTTT. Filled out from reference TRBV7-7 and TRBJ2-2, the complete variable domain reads GAGVSQSPRYKVTKRGQDVTLRCDPISSHATLYWYQQALGQGPEFLTYFNYEAQPDKSGLPSDRFSAERPEGSISTLTIQRTEQRDSAMYRCASSLIPGAGANTGELFFGEGSRLTVL.

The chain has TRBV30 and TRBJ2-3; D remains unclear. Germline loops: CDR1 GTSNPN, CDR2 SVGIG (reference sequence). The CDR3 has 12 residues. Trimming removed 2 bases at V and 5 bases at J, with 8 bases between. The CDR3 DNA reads TGTGCCTGGAGTTTCGCTATAGATACGCAGTATTTT. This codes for CAWSFAIDTQYF.

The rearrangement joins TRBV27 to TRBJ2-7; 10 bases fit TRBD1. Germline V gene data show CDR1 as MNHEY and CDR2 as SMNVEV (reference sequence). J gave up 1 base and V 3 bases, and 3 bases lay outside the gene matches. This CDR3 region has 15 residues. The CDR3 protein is CASSLAGQGSYEQYF. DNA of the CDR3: TGTGCCAGCAGTTTGGCGGGACAGGGGTCCTACGAGCAGTACTTC.

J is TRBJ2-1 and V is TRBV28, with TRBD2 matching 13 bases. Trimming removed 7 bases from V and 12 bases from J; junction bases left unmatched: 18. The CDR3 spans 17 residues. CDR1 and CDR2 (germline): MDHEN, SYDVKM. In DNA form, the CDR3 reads TGTGCCAGCACCCTAGGACTAGCGGGAGTGGTGTACATGGGGCAGTTCTTC. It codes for CASTLGLAGVVYMGQFF.

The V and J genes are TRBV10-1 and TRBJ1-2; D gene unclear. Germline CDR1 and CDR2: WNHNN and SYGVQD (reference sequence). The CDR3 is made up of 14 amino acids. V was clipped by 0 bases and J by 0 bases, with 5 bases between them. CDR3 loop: CASSESGANYGYTF. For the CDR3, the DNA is TGCGCCAGCAGTGAGTCTGGAGCTAACTATGGCTACACCTTC.

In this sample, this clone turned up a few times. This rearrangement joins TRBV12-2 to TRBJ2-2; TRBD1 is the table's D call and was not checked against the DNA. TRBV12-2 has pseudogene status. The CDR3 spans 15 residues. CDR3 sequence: CASRLTGSGTGELFF. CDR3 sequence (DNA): TGTGCAAGTCGCCTGACAGGGTCAGGGACCGGGGAGCTGTTTTTT.

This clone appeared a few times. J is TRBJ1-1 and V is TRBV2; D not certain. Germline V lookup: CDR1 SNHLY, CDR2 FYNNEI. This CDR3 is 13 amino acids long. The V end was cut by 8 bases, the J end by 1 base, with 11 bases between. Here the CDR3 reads CASSTAPNTEAFF. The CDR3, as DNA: TGTGCCAGCTCGACGGCCCCGAACACTGAAGCTTTCTTT.

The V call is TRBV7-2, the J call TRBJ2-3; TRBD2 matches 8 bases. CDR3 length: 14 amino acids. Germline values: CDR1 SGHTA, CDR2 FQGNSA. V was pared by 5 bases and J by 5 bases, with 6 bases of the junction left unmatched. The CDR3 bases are TGTGCCAGCAGCCCCTCCCTAGCGGGAGATACGCAGTATTTT. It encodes CASSPSLAGDTQYF. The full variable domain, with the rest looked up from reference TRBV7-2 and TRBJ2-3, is GAGVSQSPSNKVTEKGKDVELRCDPISGHTALYWYRQSLGQGLEFLIYFQGNSAPDKSGLPSDRFSAERTGGSVSTLTIQRTQQEDSAVYLCASSPSLAGDTQYFGPGTRLTVL.

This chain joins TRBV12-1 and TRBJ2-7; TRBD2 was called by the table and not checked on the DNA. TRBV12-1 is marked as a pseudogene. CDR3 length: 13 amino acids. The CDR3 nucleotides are TGTGCCAGCAGCTTTGCGCTCTGCGACGAGCAGTACTTC. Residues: CASSFALCDEQYF.

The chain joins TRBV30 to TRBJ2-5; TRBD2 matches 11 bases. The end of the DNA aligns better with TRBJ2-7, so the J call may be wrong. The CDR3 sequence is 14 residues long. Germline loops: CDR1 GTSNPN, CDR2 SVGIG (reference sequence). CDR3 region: CAWRALAGAYEQYF. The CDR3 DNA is TGTGCCTGGAGGGCACTAGCGGGAGCCTACGAGCAGTACTTC.

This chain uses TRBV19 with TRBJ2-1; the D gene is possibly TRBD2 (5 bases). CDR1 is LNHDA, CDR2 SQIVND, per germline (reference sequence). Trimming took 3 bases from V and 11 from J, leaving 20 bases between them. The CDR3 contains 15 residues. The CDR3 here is CASSILREGSPKQFF. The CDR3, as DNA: TGTGCCAGTAGTATTCTTCGGGAAGGTTCCCCTAAGCAGTTCTTC. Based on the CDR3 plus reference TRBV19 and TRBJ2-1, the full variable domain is DGGITQSPKYLFRKEGQNVTLSCEQNLNHDAMYWYRQDPGQGLRLIYYSQIVNDFQKGDIAEGYSVSREKKESFPLTVTSAQKNPTAFYLCASSILREGSPKQFFGPGTRLTVL.

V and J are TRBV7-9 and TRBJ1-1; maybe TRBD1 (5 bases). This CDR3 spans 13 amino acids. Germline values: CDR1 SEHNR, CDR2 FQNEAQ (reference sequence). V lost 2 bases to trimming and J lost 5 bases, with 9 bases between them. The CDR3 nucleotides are TGTGCCAGCAGCTTACACGGGGGAACTGAAGCTTTCTTT. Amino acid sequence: CASSLHGGTEAFF.

CDR3 sequence: CASSLGVQGGFQETQYF. The CDR3, as DNA: TGCGCCAGCAGCTTGGGTGTTCAGGGCGGATTCCAAGAGACCCAGTACTTC. The chain employs TRBV5-1 and TRBJ2-5, with TRBD1 as a possible D gene (5 bases). Trimming left V 0 bases short and J 1 base short, with 16 bases between. Per the germline V gene, CDR1 is SGHRS and CDR2 is YFSETQ. This CDR3 region has 17 residues.

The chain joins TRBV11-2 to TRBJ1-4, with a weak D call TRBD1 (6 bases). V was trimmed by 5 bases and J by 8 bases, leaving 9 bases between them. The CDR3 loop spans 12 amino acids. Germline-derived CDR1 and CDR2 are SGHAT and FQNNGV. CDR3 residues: CASSPDREKLFF. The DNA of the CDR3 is TGTGCCAGCAGCCCGGACAGAGAAAAACTGTTTTTT.